The 21 T cell receptor beta chains below come from one sample, sequenced in a study of CD8+ T cells in alopecia areata. Treatment noted: oral pan-JAK inhibitor, 5-10 mg twice daily. RNA was extracted and reverse transcribed into cDNA as the sequencing template. The table came from immunoSEQ multiplex PCR; TCRdb's copy has only in-frame clones and leaves some out. The sample has about 190,000 clones, 60% seen once. The source was CD4+ T cells sorted from blood, collected at week 24, from a patient treated with tofacitinib. The receptors derive from a human donor with alopecia areata.

This chain links TRBV18 with TRBJ2-3; D call uncertain. V lost 3 bases and J 12 bases, leaving 13 bases between the germline ends. Germline loops: CDR1 KGHSH, CDR2 LQKENI. CDR3 size: 12 residues. CDR3 nucleotides: TGTGCCAGCTCACCCGCCCTCCCAAGCCAGTATTTT. Protein sequence: CASSPALPSQYF.

The rearrangement uses TRBV29-1 and TRBJ2-5; 10 bases are shared with TRBD1. V lost 0 bases, J lost 5 bases, and 6 bases stayed unmatched. Germline values: CDR1 SQVTM, CDR2 ANQGSEA. The CDR3 is 15 amino acids. This CDR3 is CSVEDDRGLGETQYF. The DNA for the CDR3 is TGCAGCGTTGAAGACGACAGGGGGCTCGGGGAGACCCAGTACTTC.

The chain uses TRBV2 and TRBJ2-7, with a weak D call TRBD1 (6 bases). The CDR3 totals 12 residues. Germline lookup yields CDR1 SNHLY and CDR2 FYNNEI. V lost 6 bases to trimming and J lost 3 bases, with 9 bases between them. CDR3 protein: CASSTGYYEQYF. The CDR3 coding sequence is TGTGCCAGCAGCACAGGGTACTACGAGCAGTACTTC.

The rearrangement joins TRBV18 to TRBJ1-1, with D perhaps TRBD1 (5 bases). The germline CDR1 and CDR2 sequences are KGHSH and LQKENI. Between the trimmed V and J ends, which lost 5 bases and 0 bases, there was a span of 7 bases. The CDR3 spans 13 residues. In DNA form, the CDR3 reads TGTGCCAGCTCATCGACAGTGAACACTGAAGCTTTCTTT. It is translated as CASSSTVNTEAFF.

This clone has only a few counts. The CDR3 DNA follows: TGTGCCAGCAGCTCCGGGACTAGCGGTTACAATGAGCAGTTCTTC. The encoded protein is CASSSGTSGYNEQFF. The genes are TRBV7-2 and TRBJ2-1, with 11 positions matching TRBD2. With 4 bases clipped from V and 4 bases from J, the junction kept 3 bases outside the gene matches. Per the germline V gene, CDR1 is SGHTA and CDR2 is FQGNSA. There are 15 residues in the CDR3.

This clone was seen only a few times. The V and J genes are TRBV7-2 and TRBJ2-3; TRBD2 agrees at 8 bases. This CDR3 has 18 amino acids. The trim removed 2 bases at V and 0 bases at J, leaving 10 bases unmatched. Germline CDR1 and CDR2: SGHTA and FQGNSA. The CDR3 nucleotides are TGTGCCAGCAGCTTACTGCCGGTTGGGACTAGAAGCACAGATACGCAGTATTTT. Amino acid sequence: CASSLLPVGTRSTDTQYF.

The J gene is TRBJ1-5, the V gene TRBV30; a possible D gene is TRBD1 (5 bases). V was pared by 3 bases and J by 7 bases, with 16 bases between. Germline-derived CDR1 and CDR2 are GTSNPN and SVGIG (reference sequence). The CDR3 totals 14 residues. The chain's CDR3 is CAWSRRGGEQPQHF. CDR3 nucleotide sequence: TGTGCCTGGAGCAGACGGGGGGGGGAACAGCCCCAGCATTTT.

This clone was seen a handful of times. V is TRBV11-2 and J is TRBJ2-2; 9 bases are a match to TRBD1. This CDR3 comprises 18 residues. The V and J ends lost 2 bases and 6 bases, in that order; junction bases with no gene match: 13. Germline loops: CDR1 SGHAT, CDR2 FQNNGV. The CDR3 coding sequence is TGTGCCAGCAGCTTACTCTTCCGGGACAGGGACTTCGCCGGGGAGCTGTTTTTT. It encodes CASSLLFRDRDFAGELFF. The entire variable domain, with the rest obtained from reference TRBV11-2 and TRBJ2-2, is as follows: EAGVAQSPRYKIIEKRQSVAFWCNPISGHATLYWYQQILGQGPKLLIQFQNNGVVDDSQLPKDRFSAERLKGVDSTLKIQPAKLEDSAVYLCASSLLFRDRDFAGELFFGEGSRLTVL.

J is TRBJ1-4 and V is TRBV30; D unresolved. The germline CDR1 and CDR2 sequences are GTSNPN and SVGIG (reference sequence). The CDR3 has 18 residues. Trimming removed 2 bases from V and 3 bases from J, with 22 bases in between. DNA of the CDR3: TGTGCCTGGAGTAGGAGCCTATCATCCCATTCAGCTAATGAAAAACTGTTTTTT. Translating gives CAWSRSLSSHSANEKLFF.

This clone was seen only a few times. This chain links TRBV5-4 with TRBJ2-2; tentatively, D is TRBD1 or TRBD2 (5 bases each). V lost 2 bases, J lost 0 bases, and 8 bases lay in between. The CDR3 covers 15 residues. In germline, CDR1 is SGHNT, CDR2 YYREEE (reference sequence). CDR3 in amino acids: CASSFGTANTGELFF. The CDR3 region has the DNA TGTGCCAGCAGCTTTGGGACGGCGAACACCGGGGAGCTGTTTTTT.

The chain joins TRBV5-4 to TRBJ1-2; no definite D call. CDR3 length: 14 residues. V lost 3 bases, J lost 2 bases, and 11 bases lay in between. CDR1 and CDR2 (germline): SGHNT, YYREEE (reference sequence). The CDR3 nucleotides read TGTGCCAGCAGCTCTTTCGATATCAACTATGGCTACACCTTC. Protein: CASSSFDINYGYTF.

The chain employs TRBV20-1 and TRBJ1-4; D remains ambiguous. The CDR3 loop spans 11 amino acids. V was shortened by 5 bases and J by 6 bases, with 7 bases between the two germline ends. Germline CDR1 is DFQATT and CDR2 is SNEGSKA (reference sequence). The CDR3 here is CSAVRDEKLFF. In DNA, the CDR3 is TGCAGTGCTGTCCGAGATGAAAAACTGTTTTTT.

The J gene is TRBJ1-2, the V gene TRBV6-5; 7 positions agree with TRBD1. The CDR3 runs to 11 residues. CDR1 and CDR2 from the germline V gene are MNHEY and SVGAGI. The V gene end was trimmed by 9 bases and the J gene end by 8 bases; junction bases not matched to a gene: 6. In DNA form, the CDR3 reads TGTGCCAGTAGACAGGGCGAGGGCTACACCTTC. Translating it yields CASRQGEGYTF.

V and J are TRBV2 and TRBJ1-1, with D unresolved. Germline V CDR1 and CDR2: SNHLY, FYNNEI. This CDR3 region has 13 residues. The germline V and J ends were trimmed by 6 bases and 11 bases, with 19 bases remaining between them. CDR3 sequence: CASRETPTLEAFF. CDR3 nucleotides: TGTGCCAGCAGGGAGACCCCCACGTTGGAGGCTTTCTTT.

V gene TRBV6-1 combines with J gene TRBJ1-1, with D tentatively TRBD1 (5 bases). Germline CDR1 is MNHNS and CDR2 is SASEGT. The CDR3 runs 13 residues. The germline V and J ends were trimmed by 2 bases and 8 bases, with 12 bases remaining between them. The CDR3 region has the DNA TGTGCCAGCAGTGAATCGGGACGCTTGGAAGCTTTCTTT. Translating it yields CASSESGRLEAFF.

The chain carries TRBV5-6 and TRBJ2-3, with 10 nucleotides matching TRBD1. V shed 4 bases, J shed 6 bases, and the junction held 5 bases outside the gene matches. The CDR3 covers 14 residues. The germline V gene has CDR1 SGHDT and CDR2 YYEEEE. This CDR3 is CASSMDRGIDTQYF. The DNA of the CDR3 is TGTGCCAGCAGCATGGACAGGGGGATTGATACGCAGTATTTT.

The chain is built from TRBV5-4 and TRBJ1-1; D remains ambiguous. Trimming removed 2 bases at V and 6 bases at J, with 17 bases between. The CDR3 covers 15 residues. CDR1 and CDR2 (germline): SGHNT, YYREEE (reference sequence). The CDR3 spells CASSFRRVPTAEAFF. The CDR3, as DNA: TGTGCCAGCAGCTTCAGGAGGGTGCCAACGGCTGAAGCTTTCTTT.

This clone appeared a few times. This rearrangement joins TRBV4-3 to TRBJ1-1; D is uncertain. Per the germline V gene, CDR1 is LGHNA and CDR2 is YSLEER. Trimming shortened V by 4 bases and J by 1 base, and 7 bases separated the two germline ends. This CDR3 is built from 13 residues. This chain's CDR3 is CASSRRENTEAFF. The CDR3 region has the DNA TGCGCCAGCAGCCGACGAGAGAACACTGAAGCTTTCTTT.

This clone showed up just a few times. V and J are TRBV5-5 and TRBJ1-6; 8 nucleotides align to TRBD1. Germline V gene lookup returns CDR1 SGHKS and CDR2 YYEKEE (reference sequence). The CDR3 has 15 amino acids. Trimming at V came to 4 bases and at J to 14 bases, leaving 14 bases not matched to a gene. The DNA for the CDR3 is TGTGCCAGCAGCCTCAGTCGGACAGGGATCTCCTCCCTCCACTTT. It translates to CASSLSRTGISSLHF.

The V call is TRBV5-1, the J call TRBJ1-1; no firm D call. The CDR3 has 12 amino acids. CDR1 is SGHRS and CDR2 is YFSETQ in the germline V gene. Trimming removed 1 base from V and 5 bases from J, with 6 bases in between. The CDR3 reads CASSLSGTEAFF. CDR3 nucleotides: TGCGCCAGCAGCTTGTCGGGGACTGAAGCTTTCTTT.

V usage is TRBV30 and J usage is TRBJ2-5; TRBD2 aligns across 13 bases. Germline loops: CDR1 GTSNPN, CDR2 SVGIG (reference sequence). The length of the CDR3 is 16 residues. V was pared by 2 bases and J by 2 bases, with 5 bases of the junction left unmatched. The CDR3: CAWSPPTSGGQETQYF. As DNA, the CDR3 is TGTGCCTGGAGTCCCCCGACTAGCGGGGGGCAAGAGACCCAGTACTTC.